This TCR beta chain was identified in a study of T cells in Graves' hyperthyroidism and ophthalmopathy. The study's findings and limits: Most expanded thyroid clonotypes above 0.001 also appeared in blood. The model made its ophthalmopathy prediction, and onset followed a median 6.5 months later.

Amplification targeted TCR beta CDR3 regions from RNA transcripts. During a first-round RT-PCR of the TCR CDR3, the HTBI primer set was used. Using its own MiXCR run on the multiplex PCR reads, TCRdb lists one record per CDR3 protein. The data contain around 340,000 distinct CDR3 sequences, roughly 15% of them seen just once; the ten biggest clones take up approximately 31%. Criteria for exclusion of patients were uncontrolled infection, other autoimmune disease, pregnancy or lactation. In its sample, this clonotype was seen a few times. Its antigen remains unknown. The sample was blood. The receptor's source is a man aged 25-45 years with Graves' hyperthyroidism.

In nucleotides, the CDR3 is TGCAGTGCTAGAATCCAGGGGCGGGAGACCCAGTACTTC. This sequence encodes CSARIQGRETQYF. This chain joins TRBV20-1 and TRBJ2-5, with D maybe TRBD1 (6 bases). This CDR3 spans 13 amino acids. CDR1 is DFQATT, CDR2 SNEGSKA, per germline (reference sequence). Trimming shortened V by 2 bases and J by 5 bases, and 12 bases separated the two germline ends.